These 31 T cell receptor beta chains share one sample of origin, sequenced in a study of memory CD4+ T cells and cytomegalovirus serostatus. Single viable CD3+CD4+CD8-CD45RO+ cells were sorted as the memory CD4+ T cells. This table comes from immunoSEQ multiplex PCR, and its TCRdb copy is limited to in-frame clones, with some not included. The sample lists about 52,000 clones, 60% to 85% occurring once. Material: memory CD4+ T cells from blood. Every receptor here comes from an adult in good health and CMV-seropositive.

The V call is TRBV7-2, the J call TRBJ2-5; 8 nucleotides align to TRBD1. The DNA matches TRBJ2-7 better at its end, which makes the J call doubtful. This CDR3 contains 17 residues. From germline, CDR1 is SGHTA and CDR2 FQGNSA. As DNA, the CDR3 is TGTGCCAGCAGCTTCTCCCCTGGGACAGGAGGTTCCTACGAGCAGTACTTC. This sequence encodes CASSFSPGTGGSYEQYF.

This clone was seen only a few times. The chain links TRBV30 to TRBJ2-7; 7 nucleotides line up with TRBD1. The CDR3 is 13 residues long. V trimming: 2 bases; J trimming: 7 bases; junction bases outside the gene matches: 8. Germline V gene lookup returns CDR1 GTSNPN and CDR2 SVGIG (reference sequence). The CDR3 loop reads CAWSPRQGKEQYF. The CDR3 region has the DNA TGTGCCTGGAGTCCCCGACAGGGTAAAGAGCAGTACTTC.

The J gene is TRBJ2-7, the V gene TRBV7-2, with TRBD2 identical over 9 bases. Germline CDR1 SGHTA, CDR2 FQGNSA. The CDR3 loop spans 14 amino acids. The V segment lost 1 base and the J segment 9 bases; nucleotides outside the gene matches: 7. CDR3 protein: CASSLDGSGGVQYF. The CDR3 DNA follows: TGTGCCAGCAGCTTAGATGGTAGCGGGGGCGTGCAGTACTTC.

The rearrangement uses TRBV5-6 and TRBJ2-7; 9 bases are shared with TRBD1. The V and J ends lost 0 bases and 7 bases, in that order; junction bases with no gene match: 5. CDR1 and CDR2 (germline): SGHDT, YYEEEE. The CDR3 contains 14 residues. CDR3 in amino acids: CASSLVGTGFEQYF. The CDR3 DNA follows: TGTGCCAGCAGCTTGGTGGGGACAGGGTTTGAGCAGTACTTC.

CDR3 nucleotide sequence: TGTGCCAGCAGTACAGGGATGGGAGAGACCCAGTACTTC. Translation: CASSTGMGETQYF. The genes are TRBV6-5 and TRBJ2-5; a possible D gene is TRBD1 (6 bases). With 5 bases removed from V and 4 bases from J, the gap between germline ends came to 11 bases. Germline CDR1 MNHEY, CDR2 SVGAGI. The CDR3 length is 13 residues.

The chain joins TRBV27 to TRBJ2-7; no clear D gene. V was clipped by 6 bases and J by 1 base, with 13 bases between them. Germline CDR1 is MNHEY and CDR2 is SMNVEV (reference sequence). This CDR3 comprises 14 residues. The CDR3 DNA is TGTGCCAGCAGCCGTTCGGGTTTTTCCTACGAGCAGTACTTC. It encodes CASSRSGFSYEQYF.

This clone was picked up a small number of times. The V and J genes are TRBV2 and TRBJ1-5; 7 bases line up with TRBD1. V lost 7 bases to trimming and J lost 3 bases; unmatched junction nucleotides: 9. This CDR3 has 15 residues. Germline-derived CDR1 and CDR2 are SNHLY and FYNNEI. As DNA, the CDR3 is TGTGCCAGCACCTCGACAGGGATTAACAATCAGCCCCAGCATTTT. Its translation is CASTSTGINNQPQHF.

The rearrangement uses TRBV6-9 and TRBJ2-7, with D perhaps matching TRBD1 (5 bases). Trimming left V 2 bases short and J 9 bases short, with 5 bases between. The germline V gene has CDR1 MNHGY and CDR2 SVAAGI. This CDR3 comprises 10 residues. This chain's CDR3 is CASSYQGQYF. The DNA of the CDR3 is TGTGCCAGCAGTTATCAGGGGCAGTACTTC.

This sequence joins TRBV7-9 and TRBJ2-2; D remains unclear. CDR1 is SEHNR and CDR2 is FQNEAQ in the germline V gene (reference sequence). The CDR3 totals 13 residues. Deletions cut 5 bases from V and 1 base from J, with 5 bases between. CDR3 residues: CASSPVNTGELFF. The CDR3 DNA follows: TGTGCCAGCAGCCCAGTGAACACCGGGGAGCTGTTTTTT.

This chain uses TRBV2 with TRBJ1-2; possibly TRBD1 for D (5 bases). Germline values: CDR1 SNHLY, CDR2 FYNNEI. V shed 7 bases and J shed 2 bases, with 14 bases lying between them. The CDR3 runs to 14 residues. The CDR3 nucleotides are TGTGCCAGCACCGAATACGGGGGAAACTATGGCTACACCTTC. Its protein product is CASTEYGGNYGYTF.

The chain has TRBV2 and TRBJ2-5; 9 bases are a match to TRBD2. Per germline, CDR1 SNHLY and CDR2 FYNNEI. V was clipped by 4 bases and J by 5 bases; unmatched bases: 8. CDR3 length equals 15 residues. Written as DNA, the CDR3 is TGTGCCAGCAGTGTCCCTAGCGGGAATGGGGAGACCCAGTACTTC. This codes for CASSVPSGNGETQYF.

This clone was seen more than once but under ten times. V and J are TRBV10-3 and TRBJ2-7; 11 nucleotides agree with TRBD2. There are 18 residues in the CDR3. The trim removed 1 base at V and 0 bases at J, leaving 8 bases unmatched. The germline CDR1 and CDR2 sequences are ENHRY and SYGVKD. The CDR3 sequence: CAISEWLAGGRGSYEQYF. CDR3 coding DNA: TGTGCCATCAGTGAGTGGCTAGCGGGAGGCAGAGGCTCCTACGAGCAGTACTTC.

This chain connects TRBV6-5 to TRBJ2-3, with 7 bases aligning to TRBD1. CDR3 length equals 15 residues. V was clipped by 6 bases and J by 0 bases; unmatched bases: 6. CDR1 is MNHEY, CDR2 SVGAGI, per germline. This CDR3 reads CASSTGTASTDTQYF. The DNA for the CDR3 is TGTGCCAGCAGCACCGGGACAGCTAGCACAGATACGCAGTATTTT.

The chain combines TRBV7-2 with TRBJ1-1; D gene unclear. V lost 7 bases and J lost 1, with 10 bases in between. The CDR3 spans 13 residues. Germline CDR1 and CDR2: SGHTA and FQGNSA. The DNA of the CDR3 is TGTGCCAGCAACCGGGCGGGGAACACTGAAGCTTTCTTT. Its protein product is CASNRAGNTEAFF.

This clone occurred a few times. This chain connects TRBV20-1 to TRBJ2-5; TRBD1 is a possible D gene (5 bases). The CDR3 spans 10 residues. In germline, CDR1 is DFQATT, CDR2 SNEGSKA (reference sequence). Between the trimmed V and J ends, which lost 4 bases and 5 bases, there was a span of 5 bases. CDR3 loop: CSATGETQYF. In DNA, the CDR3 is TGCAGTGCTACAGGGGAGACCCAGTACTTC.

The chain joins TRBV19 to TRBJ1-2, with D perhaps matching TRBD1 (6 bases). This CDR3 comprises 14 residues. Germline CDR1 is LNHDA and CDR2 is SQIVND (reference sequence). Trimming took 7 bases from V and 4 from J, leaving 16 bases between them. This CDR3 reads CASKDAGEVYGYTF. CDR3 nucleotides: TGTGCCAGTAAGGACGCAGGGGAAGTCTATGGCTACACCTTC.

The chain couples TRBV5-6 to TRBJ1-5, with D maybe TRBD1 (5 bases). Germline CDR1 reads SGHDT; CDR2 reads YYEEEE. V was clipped by 5 bases and J by 5 bases, with 14 bases between them. The CDR3 spans 14 residues. The CDR3 sequence is CASSSAMGDQPQHF. Here the CDR3 DNA reads TGTGCCAGCAGTTCCGCGATGGGGGATCAGCCCCAGCATTTT.

The V and J genes are TRBV7-6 and TRBJ1-5; a possible D gene is TRBD1 (6 bases). V gave up 1 base and J gave up 5 bases, with 15 bases separating them. The CDR3 has 16 amino acids. Per the germline V gene, CDR1 is SGHVS and CDR2 is FNYEAQ. CDR3 coding DNA: TGTGCCAGCAGCTTAGGTGGGGGGCGCGGAGATCAGCCCCAGCATTTT. Amino acids: CASSLGGGRGDQPQHF.

The CDR3 spells CASSRDRANTGELFF. CDR3 DNA sequence: TGCGCCAGCAGCCGGGACAGGGCGAACACCGGGGAGCTGTTTTTT. The chain has TRBV5-1 and TRBJ2-2, with TRBD1 identical over 9 bases. J gave up 0 bases and V 4 bases, and 1 base lay outside the gene matches. The CDR3 covers 15 residues. Per germline, CDR1 SGHRS and CDR2 YFSETQ.

The V call is TRBV9, the J call TRBJ2-1; D gene ambiguous. The CDR3 has 15 amino acids. Trimming removed 0 bases at V and 9 bases at J, with 16 bases between. Germline V gene data show CDR1 as SGDLS and CDR2 as YYNGEE. The CDR3 region is CASSVAPHGETEQFF. CDR3 in DNA: TGTGCCAGCAGCGTAGCCCCCCACGGAGAGACTGAGCAGTTCTTC.

The chain uses TRBV5-1 and TRBJ2-7; D might be TRBD2 (6 bases). Trimming cost V 4 bases and J 2 bases, with 16 bases left between them. The CDR3 covers 15 residues. The germline CDR1 and CDR2 sequences are SGHRS and YFSETQ. CDR3 in DNA: TGCGCCAGCAGCCTAGCCCCGGGACTCACCTACGAGCAGTACTTC. The encoded protein is CASSLAPGLTYEQYF.

V is TRBV2 and J is TRBJ2-7, with 11 bases fitting TRBD2. Trimming cost V 4 bases and J 9 bases; bases outside gene matches: 2. The length of the CDR3 is 12 residues. CDR1 is SNHLY, CDR2 FYNNEI, per germline. CDR3 protein: CASSGSGRGQYF. The CDR3 nucleotides are TGTGCCAGCAGTGGTAGCGGGAGGGGGCAGTACTTC.

This clone was counted between two and nine times. The V and J genes are TRBV29-1 and TRBJ1-1; D gene unclear. V lost 7 bases and J 1 base, leaving 10 bases between the germline ends. The CDR3 loop spans 12 amino acids. CDR1 and CDR2 (germline): SQVTM, ANQGSEA. The CDR3 DNA is TGCAGCGCCAGGCAAACGAACACTGAAGCTTTCTTT. The encoded protein is CSARQTNTEAFF.

The J gene is TRBJ2-3, the V gene TRBV11-2; a weak D match, TRBD1 (6 bases). V lost 8 bases to trimming and J lost 1 base, with 16 bases between them. This CDR3 is built from 15 residues. The V gene's germline CDR1 is SGHAT and CDR2 FQNNGV. CDR3 amino acids: CASRLGGARTDTQYF. As DNA, the CDR3 is TGTGCCAGCCGTTTAGGGGGAGCTCGCACAGATACGCAGTATTTT.

The chain recombines TRBV6-1 with TRBJ2-7; 9 positions agree with TRBD2. The V and J ends lost 6 bases and 3 bases, in that order; junction bases with no gene match: 9. The CDR3 runs to 15 residues. Germline values: CDR1 MNHNS, CDR2 SASEGT. The chain's CDR3 is CASRAGGFAHYEQYF. CDR3 sequence (DNA): TGTGCCAGCAGGGCGGGGGGGTTTGCCCACTACGAGCAGTACTTC.

This clone was detected once. The rearrangement links TRBV7-2 to TRBJ2-5, with D maybe TRBD1 (5 bases). Trimming took off 1 base at V and 2 bases at J, with 11 bases between the two ends. CDR3 length: 15 amino acids. Germline CDR1 reads SGHTA; CDR2 reads FQGNSA. CDR3: CASSLGGALQETQYF. The DNA for the CDR3 is TGTGCCAGCAGCTTAGGGGGCGCTCTTCAAGAGACCCAGTACTTC.

This chain joins TRBV14 and TRBJ2-2; possibly TRBD2 for D (6 bases). CDR1 SGHDN and CDR2 FVKESK come from the germline V gene. The CDR3 contains 15 residues. The germline V and J ends were trimmed by 6 bases and 5 bases, with 16 bases remaining between them. The CDR3 region is CASRPGLSITGELFF. The CDR3 DNA sequence: TGTGCCAGCAGACCGGGACTGTCGATTACCGGGGAGCTGTTTTTT.

V and J are TRBV6-6 and TRBJ2-6, with D uncertain. CDR3 length: 16 amino acids. Trimming stripped 6 bases from V and 0 bases from J, with 12 bases between. Per germline, CDR1 MNHNY and CDR2 SVGAGI (reference sequence). The DNA for the CDR3 is TGTGCCAGCAGCTCTACCGGATTCTCTGGGGCCAACGTCCTGACTTTC. Translated: CASSSTGFSGANVLTF.

The chain is built from TRBV23-1 and TRBJ2-4, with D possibly matching TRBD1 (5 bases). TRBV23-1 is noted as an ORF with a role that remains uncertain. Trimming cost V 3 bases and J 0 bases, with 21 bases left between them. The CDR3 has 19 amino acids. The CDR3 loop reads CASSHVTRGPHLAKNIQYF. For the CDR3, the DNA is TGCGCCAGCAGTCACGTGACAAGGGGTCCCCACTTAGCCAAAAACATTCAGTACTTC.

In DNA form, the CDR3 reads TGTGCCAGCAGTTACGGAGGGAGCTATGGCTACACCTTC. Its protein product is CASSYGGSYGYTF. The rearrangement uses TRBV6-5 and TRBJ1-2; D is undetermined. With 2 bases removed from V and 4 bases from J, the gap between germline ends came to 8 bases. Germline lookup yields CDR1 MNHEY and CDR2 SVGAGI. This CDR3 has 13 residues.

The chain links TRBV2 to TRBJ1-1; tentative D call: TRBD1 (5 bases). V lost 6 bases to trimming and J lost 7 bases, with 15 bases between them. Germline lookup yields CDR1 SNHLY and CDR2 FYNNEI. The CDR3 contains 13 residues. The CDR3 reads CASSPTEILEAFF. The CDR3, as DNA: TGTGCCAGCAGCCCGACAGAAATCCTTGAAGCTTTCTTT.